A selection of T cell receptor beta chains follows, all from one sample in a study of beta chain features in type 1 diabetes. Repertoires were generated with immunoSEQ multiplex PCR, while TCRdb's copy carries only in-frame clones and drops some. The sample holds roughly 400,000 clones; approximately 15% are singletons and the top ten take under 0.04%. The sequencing sample was made of naive CD4+ T cells from blood. These receptors originate from a man aged 30 to 45 in good health. Both conserved end residues are part of each CDR3. D genes are given only for firm matches. Clone size appears in some rows only: once, few, many, or a class for an expanded clone.

v_call	d_call	clone_size	j_call	cdr3_nt	cdr3_aa
TRBV5-1	NA	NA	TRBJ2-7	TGCGCCAGCAGCTTGGGACACCCCTACGAGCAGTACTTC	CASSLGHPYEQYF
TRBV7-9	TRBD2	NA	TRBJ2-2	TGTGCCAGCAGCTTCTCTAGCGGGGCGATCCCCGGGGAGCTGTTTTTT	CASSFSSGAIPGELFF
TRBV14	TRBD2	few	TRBJ2-3	TGTGCCAGCAGCCAAGATCGCGGAGCGGGGACTAGCACAGATACGCAGTATTTT	CASSQDRGAGTSTDTQYF
TRBV2	TRBD2	NA	TRBJ2-3	TGTGCCAGCAGTGGATCAGCGGGGGGCAGCACAGATACGCAGTATTTT	CASSGSAGGSTDTQYF
TRBV5-4	NA	NA	TRBJ2-7	TGTGCCAGCAGCTTCACACAGGGTAGAACCTACGAGCAGTACTTC	CASSFTQGRTYEQYF
TRBV29-1	TRBD1	NA	TRBJ2-1	TGCAGCGTCGCCCAATACTCCACAGGGGCCACCTACAATGAGCAGTTCTTC	CSVAQYSTGATYNEQFF
TRBV27	TRBD2	few	TRBJ2-3	TGTGCCAGCAGTTCCCCCGCGGGAGTGGTAGATACGCAGTATTTT	CASSSPAGVVDTQYF
TRBV30	NA	few	TRBJ1-3	TGTGCCTGGAGTGTACGGGGCCCTGGAAACACCATATATTTT	CAWSVRGPGNTIYF
TRBV4-3	NA	NA	TRBJ1-4	TGCGCCAGCAGCCAAGAGGCTGGTGAAAAACTGTTTTTT	CASSQEAGEKLFF
TRBV2	NA	NA	TRBJ1-6	TGTGCCAGCAGTGAAGCTGTGTTAAATTCACCCCTCCACTTT	CASSEAVLNSPLHF
TRBV5-1	TRBD2	NA	TRBJ2-1	TGCGCCAGCGCCCCGGGACTAGCGGCCAATGAGCAGTTCTTC	CASAPGLAANEQFF
TRBV30	NA	many	TRBJ1-2	TGTGCCTGGAGGATCGGTGGCTACACCTTC	CAWRIGGYTF
TRBV6-5	TRBD1	NA	TRBJ2-3	TGTGCCAGCAGCAGGGGGATTCGAGGTCCAGATACGCAGTATTTT	CASSRGIRGPDTQYF
TRBV9	NA	many	TRBJ2-1	TGTGCCAGCAGCGTAGCAAATTACAATGAGCAGTTCTTC	CASSVANYNEQFF
TRBV9	TRBD2	NA	TRBJ2-3	TGTGCCAGCAGCGTAGCGGTCACTAGCGGGGGGGCAGATACGCAGTATTTT	CASSVAVTSGGADTQYF
TRBV5-1	NA	NA	TRBJ1-6	TGCGCCAGCAGCTTGGGAGCCCAGAAGAACTATTCACCCCTCCACTTT	CASSLGAQKNYSPLHF
TRBV2	NA	NA	TRBJ2-4	TGTGCCAGCAGGGAAGACCGTTACAAAAACATTCAGTACTTC	CASREDRYKNIQYF
TRBV25-1	NA	few	TRBJ1-4	TGTGCCAGCAGTGAATCCACAGGACCCAATGAAAAACTGTTTTTT	CASSESTGPNEKLFF
TRBV30	NA	few	TRBJ1-4	TGTGCCTGGAGTTCTCAGGGCGAAAAACTGTTTTTT	CAWSSQGEKLFF
TRBV9	NA	few	TRBJ2-3	TGTGCCAGCAGCGGCGGGGGACAGCGCAGCACAGATACGCAGTATTTT	CASSGGGQRSTDTQYF
TRBV5-1	TRBD1	NA	TRBJ1-1	TGCGCCAGCAGCTTGGGAACGGGGACAGTCACTGAAGCTTTCTTT	CASSLGTGTVTEAFF
TRBV27	NA	NA	TRBJ2-1	TGTGCCAGCATCTCAACAGGCTTAAACAATGAGCAGTTCTTC	CASISTGLNNEQFF
TRBV9	NA	NA	TRBJ1-5	TGTGCCAGCAGCGTAGGGCAGGGTGATCAGCCCCAGCATTTT	CASSVGQGDQPQHF
TRBV9	NA	NA	TRBJ2-5	TGTGCCAGCAGCGCGTCGCCTCTAGCCCGAGAGACCCAGTACTTC	CASSASPLARETQYF